This T cell receptor (beta chain) was sequenced in a study of cytomegalovirus exposure and HLA in healthy donors. For the study at large: Roughly 180 million T cells yielded roughly 120 million unique TCR beta sequences, as an earlier analysis found. Early on, a data release was issued that held some 85 million unique TCRs from HLA-typed donors.

It was with 60 Vbeta and 13 Jbeta primers that the PCR ran. The assay was immunoSEQ multiplex PCR, and TCRdb's table has in-frame clones only and misses some. Of 110,000 to 150,000 clones listed, less than 90% are singletons. CDR3 length: 14 residues. Germline-derived CDR1 and CDR2 are SEHNR and FQNEAQ (reference sequence). V was pared by 5 bases and J by 0 bases, with 3 bases of the junction left unmatched. The clonotype was recovered from a boy aged 2 to 10 in good health and CMV-seronegative. The specimen sequenced was PBMCs. This sequence joins TRBV7-9 and TRBJ1-1, with 7 positions matching TRBD1. CDR3 residues: CASSNTGVNTEAFF. The CDR3 DNA reads as TGTGCCAGCAGCAACACAGGGGTGAACACTGAAGCTTTCTTT.